The 24 T cell receptor beta chains presented below share a single source sample, sequenced in a study of T cells after yellow fever vaccination. Each CDR3 protein is one row after TCRdb ran MiXCR on the 5' RACE reads. Among around 230,000 distinct CDR3 sequences, roughly 6.8% were seen once, and the ten largest hold 1% to 1.2%. The sequencing here drew on CD4+ T cells sorted from PBMCs, taken on the day of the yellow fever booster vaccination. These receptors all come from a man aged 25-40 years who received the YFV17D yellow fever vaccine.

The rearrangement uses TRBV7-8 and TRBJ2-7; perhaps TRBD2 as D (6 bases). Germline CDR1 and CDR2: SGHVS and FQNEAQ. The CDR3 runs 14 residues. V was trimmed by 5 bases and J by 5 bases, leaving 16 bases between them. The CDR3 DNA follows: TGTGCCAGCAGCCCAGAGGGGAGGACCCACGAGCAGTACTTC. Amino acids: CASSPEGRTHEQYF.

This clonotype has just a few counts. The rearrangement uses TRBV20-1 and TRBJ1-1; possible D gene TRBD1, 5 bases. Deletions cut 5 bases from V and 1 base from J, with 14 bases between. Germline assignment: CDR1 DFQATT and CDR2 SNEGSKA (reference sequence). The CDR3 is 14 amino acids. CDR3 amino acids: CSAVDGTANTEAFF. Here the CDR3 DNA reads TGCAGTGCTGTGGATGGGACGGCGAACACTGAAGCTTTCTTT.

This clonotype was seen repeatedly, ten times or more. This chain links TRBV12-3 or TRBV12-4 with TRBJ1-5, with D possibly matching TRBD1 (5 bases). V was clipped by 6 bases and J by 5 bases, with 8 bases between them. This CDR3 contains 12 residues. The CDR3 is CASRSGDQPQHF. The DNA for the CDR3 is TGTGCCAGCAGATCGGGGGATCAGCCCCAGCATTTT.

Many counts were recorded for this clonotype. CDR3 in DNA: TGCGCCAGCAGCTTGGAGGGCCGAGAGACCCAGTACTTC. It translates to CASSLEGRETQYF. The chain couples TRBV5-1 to TRBJ2-5, with D unresolved. Trimming took 0 bases from V and 4 from J, leaving 7 bases between them. The CDR3 is 13 residues long. Germline assignment: CDR1 SGHRS and CDR2 YFSETQ.

This clonotype was recorded a few times. The chain joins TRBV5-1 to TRBJ2-2, with 10 bases identical to TRBD2. With V trimmed by 6 bases and J by 1 base, 6 bases remained unmatched. There are 16 residues in the CDR3. Germline V gene sequence: CDR1 SGHRS, CDR2 YFSETQ. The CDR3 is CASTSLAGGNTGELFF. Written as DNA, the CDR3 is TGCGCCAGCACCTCCTTAGCGGGAGGGAACACCGGGGAGCTGTTTTTT.

This clonotype has only a few counts. V and J are TRBV7-2 and TRBJ2-3, with D maybe TRBD2 (5 bases). From germline, CDR1 is SGHTA and CDR2 FQGNSA. The CDR3 is 16 residues long. V gave up 5 bases and J gave up 3 bases, with 18 bases separating them. For the CDR3, the DNA is TGTGCCAGCAGCGATCGTTGGGGTACGGGGACAGATACGCAGTATTTT. Protein product: CASSDRWGTGTDTQYF.

This clonotype was found a few times. The V call is TRBV5-6, the J call TRBJ2-1; a weak D match, TRBD1 (5 bases). Trimming removed 4 bases at V and 8 bases at J, with 13 bases between. Germline V gene data show CDR1 as SGHDT and CDR2 as YYEEEE. This CDR3 is 13 amino acids long. The chain's CDR3 is CASSATGADEQFF. DNA of the CDR3: TGTGCCAGCAGCGCTACAGGTGCCGATGAGCAGTTCTTC. Supplemented by reference TRBV5-6 and TRBJ2-1, the full variable domain reads DAGVTQSPTHLIKTRGQQVTLRCSPKSGHDTVSWYQQALGQGPQFIFQYYEEEERQRGNFPDRFSGHQFPNYSSELNVNALLLGDSALYLCASSATGADEQFFGPGTRLTVL.

This chain joins TRBV3-1 and TRBJ2-5, with TRBD2 matching over 13 bases. CDR3 length: 16 amino acids. The trim removed 4 bases at V and 7 bases at J, leaving 9 bases unmatched. Germline values: CDR1 LGHDT, CDR2 YNNKEL (reference sequence). CDR3 loop: CASSPGLAGEWGTQYF. The CDR3 region has the DNA TGTGCCAGCAGCCCCGGACTAGCGGGAGAATGGGGGACCCAGTACTTC.

This clonotype was seen repeatedly, ten times or more. CDR3 sequence: CASSPSYRSTDTQYF. The CDR3 DNA reads TGTGCCAGCAGCCCTAGTTACCGTAGCACAGATACGCAGTATTTT. The J gene is TRBJ2-3, the V gene TRBV14; D gene ambiguous. CDR3 length: 15 amino acids. The V end lost 4 bases, the J end lost 0 bases, and 11 bases lay between the germline ends. Germline CDR1 SGHDN, CDR2 FVKESK.

This clonotype was counted a few times. The CDR3 is CASSTRGETQYF. Written as DNA, the CDR3 is TGTGCCAGTAGTACCAGGGGAGAGACCCAGTACTTC. The chain uses TRBV19 and TRBJ2-5; D may be TRBD1 (6 bases). Trimming removed 4 bases at V and 4 bases at J, with 7 bases between. Per the germline V gene, CDR1 is LNHDA and CDR2 is SQIVND (reference sequence). The CDR3 has 12 residues.

A few counts support this clonotype. The V and J genes are TRBV18 and TRBJ2-7, with a tentative D call TRBD2 (6 bases). The CDR3 has 13 amino acids. Trimming shortened V by 0 bases and J by 7 bases, and 10 bases separated the two germline ends. Germline V CDR1 and CDR2: KGHSH, LQKENI. CDR3 DNA: TGTGCCAGCTCACCACCGGTAGCGGCTGAGCAGTACTTC. Translation gives CASSPPVAAEQYF.

This clonotype was detected only a few times. The rearrangement joins TRBV7-3 to TRBJ1-1; no clear D. This CDR3 region has 13 residues. Trimming cost V 0 bases and J 6 bases, with 8 bases left between them. Per the germline V gene, CDR1 is SGHTA and CDR2 is FQGTGA. The CDR3 loop reads CASSLTFTAEAFF. The CDR3 region has the DNA TGTGCCAGCAGCTTAACTTTCACCGCTGAAGCTTTCTTT.

This chain links TRBV6-1 with TRBJ1-2; D remains ambiguous. Trimming cost V 1 base and J 0 bases, with 6 bases left between them. CDR3 length: 14 amino acids. Germline values: CDR1 MNHNS, CDR2 SASEGT. The CDR3 DNA follows: TGTGCCAGCAGTGAAGGGAATACTAACTATGGCTACACCTTC. This codes for CASSEGNTNYGYTF.

This clonotype came up many times. The chain couples TRBV27 to TRBJ2-7; D ambiguous. V lost 2 bases to trimming and J lost 3 bases, with 8 bases between them. The CDR3 totals 13 residues. CDR1 and CDR2 from the germline V gene are MNHEY and SMNVEV (reference sequence). In DNA, the CDR3 is TGTGCCAGCAGTTTACGGCCGTTCTACGAGCAGTACTTC. Translating gives CASSLRPFYEQYF.

This clonotype was seen repeatedly, ten times or more. The genes are TRBV5-1 and TRBJ2-7; D uncertain. The CDR3 runs 11 residues. The germline CDR1 and CDR2 sequences are SGHRS and YFSETQ. Trimming cost V 3 bases and J 5 bases, with 6 bases left between them. CDR3 amino acids: CASSSVHEQYF. The CDR3, as DNA: TGCGCCAGCAGCTCGGTCCACGAGCAGTACTTC.

In its sample, this clonotype was seen once. This clone may be a read error of a much larger clone one base away. The chain is built from TRBV12-3 or TRBV12-4 and TRBJ2-1, with D possibly TRBD2 on 5 matching bases. This CDR3 has 14 amino acids. Between the trimmed V and J ends, which lost 6 bases and 9 bases, there was a span of 18 bases. CDR3 nucleotides: TGTGCCAGCAGACTGCTAACTTCGGGGAGTGAGCAGTTCTTC. The encoded protein is CASRLLTSGSEQFF.

The rearrangement joins TRBV18 to TRBJ2-1, with 8 bases lining up with TRBD2. The junction had 5 bases not matched to a gene; V was cut back by 2 bases and J by 8 bases. In germline, CDR1 is KGHSH, CDR2 LQKENI. CDR3 length: 14 residues. The CDR3 nucleotides are TGTGCCAGCTCACCAAGCGGGAGATTACATGAGCAGTTCTTC. Its translation: CASSPSGRLHEQFF.

This clonotype was observed at least ten times. J is TRBJ2-1 and V is TRBV3-1, with no clear D. V shed 2 bases and J shed 6 bases, with 5 bases lying between them. This CDR3 has 12 residues. Germline-derived CDR1 and CDR2 are LGHDT and YNNKEL (reference sequence). The chain's CDR3 is CASSQILNEQFF. In nucleotides, the CDR3 is TGTGCCAGCAGCCAAATCCTCAATGAGCAGTTCTTC.

This clonotype was counted at least ten times. The chain recombines TRBV12-3 or TRBV12-4 with TRBJ2-6; D is unresolved. The CDR3 consists of 13 residues. The V end was cut by 3 bases, the J end by 3 bases, with 3 bases between. In DNA, the CDR3 is TGTGCCAGCAGTTTTAATGGGGCCAACGTCCTGACTTTC. Protein sequence: CASSFNGANVLTF.

This sequence joins TRBV3-1 and TRBJ2-5; 7 nucleotides match TRBD1. CDR1 and CDR2 from the germline V gene are LGHDT and YNNKEL (reference sequence). There are 17 residues in the CDR3. J was trimmed by 7 bases and V by 11 bases; bases with no gene match: 25. CDR3 DNA sequence: TGTGCCTGCTGTCCCCGATACAGCCGACAGGGAGCTGGGACCCAGTACTTC. It is translated as CACCPRYSRQGAGTQYF.

This clonotype has at least ten counts. V is TRBV7-8 and J is TRBJ2-7; 7 bases line up with TRBD1. After removal of 7 bases from V and 4 bases from J, the junction contained 13 bases not matched to a gene. CDR1 and CDR2 (germline): SGHVS, FQNEAQ. The CDR3 covers 15 residues. The CDR3 sequence is CASTTGASGPYEQYF. The CDR3 DNA reads TGTGCCAGCACCACAGGGGCCAGCGGCCCGTACGAGCAGTACTTC.

This clonotype has ten or more counts. V is TRBV3-1 and J is TRBJ2-7; either TRBD1 or TRBD2 may supply D (5 bases each). Trimming took 3 bases from V and 7 from J, leaving 16 bases between them. CDR3 size: 14 residues. Germline V gene sequence: CDR1 LGHDT, CDR2 YNNKEL (reference sequence). The CDR3: CASSHYGTPREQYF. The CDR3, as DNA: TGTGCCAGCAGCCACTATGGGACCCCGAGGGAGCAGTACTTC.

The chain has TRBV12-3 or TRBV12-4 and TRBJ2-3; D uncertain. Trimming shortened V by 6 bases and J by 8 bases, and 9 bases separated the two germline ends. This CDR3 is built from 11 residues. CDR3 sequence: CASSTTPTQYF. The CDR3 DNA reads TGTGCCAGCAGCACAACCCCTACGCAGTATTTT.

V is TRBV18 and J is TRBJ1-5; D is undetermined. Per germline, CDR1 KGHSH and CDR2 LQKENI. The CDR3 sequence is 14 residues long. V was cut by 3 bases and J by 2 bases, with 8 bases left in between. The CDR3 sequence: CASSPEVGNQPQHF. The CDR3 nucleotides read TGTGCCAGCTCACCCGAAGTGGGCAATCAGCCCCAGCATTTT.